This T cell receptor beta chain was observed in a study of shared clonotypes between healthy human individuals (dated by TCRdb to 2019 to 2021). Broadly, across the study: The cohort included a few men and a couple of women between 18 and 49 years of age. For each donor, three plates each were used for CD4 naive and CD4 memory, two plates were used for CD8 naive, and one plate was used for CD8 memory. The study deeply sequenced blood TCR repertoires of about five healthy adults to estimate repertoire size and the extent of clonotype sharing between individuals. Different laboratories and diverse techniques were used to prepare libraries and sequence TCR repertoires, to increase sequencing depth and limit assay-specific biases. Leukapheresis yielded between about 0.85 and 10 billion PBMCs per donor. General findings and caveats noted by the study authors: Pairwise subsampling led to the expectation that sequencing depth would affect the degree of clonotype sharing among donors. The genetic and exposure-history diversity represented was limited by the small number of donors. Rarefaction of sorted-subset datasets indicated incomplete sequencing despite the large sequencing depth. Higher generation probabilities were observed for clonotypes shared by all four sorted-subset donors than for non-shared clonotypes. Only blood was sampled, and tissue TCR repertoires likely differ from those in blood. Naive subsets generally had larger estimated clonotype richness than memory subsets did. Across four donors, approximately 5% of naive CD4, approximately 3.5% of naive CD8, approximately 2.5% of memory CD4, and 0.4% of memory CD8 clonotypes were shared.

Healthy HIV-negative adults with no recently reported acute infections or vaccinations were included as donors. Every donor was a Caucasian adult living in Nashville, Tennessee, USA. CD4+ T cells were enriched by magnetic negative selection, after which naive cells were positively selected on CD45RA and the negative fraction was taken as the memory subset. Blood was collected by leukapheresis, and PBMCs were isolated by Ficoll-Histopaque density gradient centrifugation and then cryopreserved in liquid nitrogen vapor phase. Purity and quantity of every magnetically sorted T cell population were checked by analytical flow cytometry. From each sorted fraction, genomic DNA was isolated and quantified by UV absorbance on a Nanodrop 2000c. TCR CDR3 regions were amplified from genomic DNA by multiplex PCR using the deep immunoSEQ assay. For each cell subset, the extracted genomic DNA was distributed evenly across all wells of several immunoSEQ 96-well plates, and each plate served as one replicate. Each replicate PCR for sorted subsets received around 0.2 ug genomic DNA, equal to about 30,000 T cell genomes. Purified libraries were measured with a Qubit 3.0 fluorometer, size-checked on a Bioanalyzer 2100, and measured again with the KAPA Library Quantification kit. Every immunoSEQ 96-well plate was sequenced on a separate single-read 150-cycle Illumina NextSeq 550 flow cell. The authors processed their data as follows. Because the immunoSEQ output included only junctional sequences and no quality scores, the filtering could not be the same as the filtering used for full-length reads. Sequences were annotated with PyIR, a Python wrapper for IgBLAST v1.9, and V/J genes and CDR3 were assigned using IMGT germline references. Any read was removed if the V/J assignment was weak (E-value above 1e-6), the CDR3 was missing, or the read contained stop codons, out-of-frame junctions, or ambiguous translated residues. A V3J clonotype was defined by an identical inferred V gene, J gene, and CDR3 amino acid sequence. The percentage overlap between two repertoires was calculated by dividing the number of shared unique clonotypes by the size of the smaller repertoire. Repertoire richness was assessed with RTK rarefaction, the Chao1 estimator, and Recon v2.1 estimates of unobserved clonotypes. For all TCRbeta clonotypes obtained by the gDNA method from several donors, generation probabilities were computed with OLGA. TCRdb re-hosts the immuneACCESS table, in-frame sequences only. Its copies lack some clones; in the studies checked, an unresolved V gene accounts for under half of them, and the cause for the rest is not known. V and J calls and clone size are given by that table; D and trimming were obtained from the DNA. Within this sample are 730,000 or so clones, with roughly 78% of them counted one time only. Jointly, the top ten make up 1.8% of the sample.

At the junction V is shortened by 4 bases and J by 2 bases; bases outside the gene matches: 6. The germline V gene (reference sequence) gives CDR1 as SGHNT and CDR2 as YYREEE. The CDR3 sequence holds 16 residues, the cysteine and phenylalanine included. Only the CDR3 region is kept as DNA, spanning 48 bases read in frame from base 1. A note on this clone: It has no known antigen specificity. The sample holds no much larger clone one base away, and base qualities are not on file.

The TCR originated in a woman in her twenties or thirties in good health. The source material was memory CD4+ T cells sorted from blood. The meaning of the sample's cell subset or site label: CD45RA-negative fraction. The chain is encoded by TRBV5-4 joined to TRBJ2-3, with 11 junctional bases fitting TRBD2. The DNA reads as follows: TGTGCCAGCAGCCTAGGGACTAGCGGTTACACAGATACGCAGTATTTT. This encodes CASSLGTSGYTDTQYF.